This TCR beta chain was recorded in a study of blood T cell repertoires in COVID-19. On the study more broadly: The United States, Italy and Spain supplied acute and convalescent COVID-19 samples. Sample material is recorded as cDNA or gDNA derived from T cells, B-cell-depleted T cells, or PBMCs.

Authors' methods: Counts of nucleated cells, estimated from reference gene primer amplification, were obtained. TCRdb keeps only in-frame clones here, not all; method: immunoSEQ multiplex PCR. For V, J and clone size, that table is used; D and trimming come from the DNA. The sample contains 30,000 to 35,000 clones, roughly 86% of which appear only once. The sample taken for sequencing was peripheral blood. The source is a man older than 75 with active or convalescent COVID-19.

The DNA for the CDR3 is TGTGCCAGCAGTGAAACAGCAGGGTCATATGAAAATGAAAAACTGTTTTTT. It encodes CASSETAGSYENEKLFF. This chain links TRBV6-1 with TRBJ1-4; maybe TRBD1 (5 bases). Trimming cost V 2 bases and J 5 bases, with 18 bases left between them. The CDR3 is 17 amino acids. Germline-derived CDR1 and CDR2 are MNHNS and SASEGT.